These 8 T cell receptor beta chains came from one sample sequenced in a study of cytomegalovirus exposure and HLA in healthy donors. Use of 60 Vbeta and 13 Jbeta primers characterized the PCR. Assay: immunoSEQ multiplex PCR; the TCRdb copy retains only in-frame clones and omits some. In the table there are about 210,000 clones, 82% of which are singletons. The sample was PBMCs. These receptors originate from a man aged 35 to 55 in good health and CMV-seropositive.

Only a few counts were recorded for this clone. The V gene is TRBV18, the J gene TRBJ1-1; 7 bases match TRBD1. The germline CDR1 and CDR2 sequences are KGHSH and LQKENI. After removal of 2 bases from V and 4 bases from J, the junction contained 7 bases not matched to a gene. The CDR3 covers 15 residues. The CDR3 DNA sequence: TGTGCCAGCTCACCAGGACAGGCGTCCCTCACTGAAGCTTTCTTT. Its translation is CASSPGQASLTEAFF.

CDR3: CASSQGHLEAFF. The DNA for the CDR3 is TGCGCCAGCAGCCAAGGACACCTTGAAGCTTTCTTT. The chain employs TRBV4-1 and TRBJ1-1; the D is unclear. V was shortened by 1 base and J by 7 bases, with 7 bases between the two germline ends. Germline V CDR1 and CDR2: MGHRA, YSYEKL. The CDR3 covers 12 residues.

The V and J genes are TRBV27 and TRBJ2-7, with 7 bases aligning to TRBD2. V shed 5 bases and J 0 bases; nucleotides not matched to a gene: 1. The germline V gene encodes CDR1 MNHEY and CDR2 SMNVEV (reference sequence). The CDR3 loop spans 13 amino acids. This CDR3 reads CASSRTSSYEQYF. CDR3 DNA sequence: TGTGCCAGCAGTCGGACTAGCTCCTACGAGCAGTACTTC.

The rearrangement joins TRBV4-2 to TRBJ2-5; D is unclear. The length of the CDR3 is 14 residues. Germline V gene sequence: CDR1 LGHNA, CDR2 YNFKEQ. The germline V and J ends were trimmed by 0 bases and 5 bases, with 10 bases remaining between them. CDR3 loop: CASSQESSSETQYF. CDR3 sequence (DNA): TGTGCCAGCAGCCAAGAATCTAGTAGTGAGACCCAGTACTTC.

CDR3 DNA: TGTGCCAGCAGCTTACAGATCTCTGGAAACACCATATATTTT. Translating gives CASSLQISGNTIYF. V and J are TRBV7-2 and TRBJ1-3; D not certain. Germline loops: CDR1 SGHTA, CDR2 FQGNSA. Deletions cut 2 bases from V and 0 bases from J, with 5 bases between. The CDR3 spans 14 residues.

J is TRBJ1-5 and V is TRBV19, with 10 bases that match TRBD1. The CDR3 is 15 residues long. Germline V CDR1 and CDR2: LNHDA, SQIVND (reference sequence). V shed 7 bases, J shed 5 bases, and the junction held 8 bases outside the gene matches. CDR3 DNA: TGTGCCAGTACCGAATCGGGACAGGGGTATCAGCCCCAGCATTTT. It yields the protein CASTESGQGYQPQHF.

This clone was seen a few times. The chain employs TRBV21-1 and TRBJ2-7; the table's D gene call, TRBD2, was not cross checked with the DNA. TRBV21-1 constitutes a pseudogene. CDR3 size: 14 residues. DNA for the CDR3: TGTGCCAGCAGCAAAGCCAAGGAGTCCTACGAGCAGTACGTC. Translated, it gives CASSKAKESYEQYV.

CDR3 DNA sequence: TGTGCCAGCAGTGAAGCTCCGGGACAGGATCAGCCCCAGCATTTT. This encodes CASSEAPGQDQPQHF. The gene calls are TRBV6-1 and TRBJ1-5; 8 bases are shared with TRBD1. The CDR3 is made up of 15 amino acids. CDR1 is MNHNS and CDR2 is SASEGT in the germline V gene. Unmatched junction bases numbered 3, after V lost 0 bases and J lost 5 bases.